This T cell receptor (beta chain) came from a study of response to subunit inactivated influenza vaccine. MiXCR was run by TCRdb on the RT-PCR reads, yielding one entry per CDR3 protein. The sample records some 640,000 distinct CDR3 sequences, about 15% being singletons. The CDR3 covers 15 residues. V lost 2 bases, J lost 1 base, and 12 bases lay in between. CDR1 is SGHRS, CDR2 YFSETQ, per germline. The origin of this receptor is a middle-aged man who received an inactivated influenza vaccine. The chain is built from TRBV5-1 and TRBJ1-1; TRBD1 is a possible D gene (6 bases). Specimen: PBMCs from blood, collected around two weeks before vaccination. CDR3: CASSFRGRGNTEAFF. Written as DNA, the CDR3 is TGCGCCAGCAGCTTCAGGGGACGAGGGAACACTGAAGCTTTCTTT. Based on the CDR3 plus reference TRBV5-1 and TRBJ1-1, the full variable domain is KAGVTQTPRYLIKTRGQQVTLSCSPISGHRSVSWYQQTPGQGLQFLFEYFSETQRNKGNFPGRFSGRQFSNSRSEMNVSTLELGDSALYLCASSFRGRGNTEAFFGQGTRLTVV.